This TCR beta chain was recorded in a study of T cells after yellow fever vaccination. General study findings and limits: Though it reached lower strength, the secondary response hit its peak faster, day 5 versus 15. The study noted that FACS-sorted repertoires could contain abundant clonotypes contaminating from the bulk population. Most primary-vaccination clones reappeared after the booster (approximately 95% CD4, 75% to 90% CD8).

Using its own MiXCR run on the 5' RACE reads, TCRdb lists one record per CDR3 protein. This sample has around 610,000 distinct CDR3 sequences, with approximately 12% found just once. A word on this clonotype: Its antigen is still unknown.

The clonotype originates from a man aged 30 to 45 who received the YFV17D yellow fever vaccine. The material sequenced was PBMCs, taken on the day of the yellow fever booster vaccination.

The CDR3 region has the DNA TGTGCCAGCAGTTACTCGGCGGGCACAGATACGCAGTATTTT. The encoded protein is CASSYSAGTDTQYF. V gene TRBV28 combines with J gene TRBJ2-3; D remains unclear. V lost 4 bases to trimming and J lost 1 base, with 9 bases between them. CDR1 and CDR2 from the germline V gene are MDHEN and SYDVKM. This CDR3 is 14 amino acids long.